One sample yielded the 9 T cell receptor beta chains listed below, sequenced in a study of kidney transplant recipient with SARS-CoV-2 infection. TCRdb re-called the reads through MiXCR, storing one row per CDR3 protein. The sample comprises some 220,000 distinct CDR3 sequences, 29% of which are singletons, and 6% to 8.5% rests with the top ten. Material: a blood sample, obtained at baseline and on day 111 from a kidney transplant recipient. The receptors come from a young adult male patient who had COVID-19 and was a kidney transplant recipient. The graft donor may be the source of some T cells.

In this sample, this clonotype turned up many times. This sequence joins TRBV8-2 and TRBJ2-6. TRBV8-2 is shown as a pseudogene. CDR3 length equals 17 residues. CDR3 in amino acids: CGSTLRITQSRANVLTF. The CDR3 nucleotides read TGTGGCAGTACACTCAGGATAACACAAAGTCGGGCCAACGTCCTGACTTTC.

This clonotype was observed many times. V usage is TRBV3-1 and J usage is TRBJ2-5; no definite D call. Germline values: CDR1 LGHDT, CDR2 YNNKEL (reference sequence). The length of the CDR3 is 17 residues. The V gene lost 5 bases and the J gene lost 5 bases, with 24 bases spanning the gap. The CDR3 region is CASSGEIPISFSETQYF. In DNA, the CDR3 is TGTGCCAGCAGCGGCGAAATTCCCATTTCTTTCTCTGAGACCCAGTACTTC.

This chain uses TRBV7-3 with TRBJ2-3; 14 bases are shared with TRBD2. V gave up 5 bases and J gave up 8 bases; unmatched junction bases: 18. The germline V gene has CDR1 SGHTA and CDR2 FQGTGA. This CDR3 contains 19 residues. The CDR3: CASSPGLAGVGIAGGTQYF. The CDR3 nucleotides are TGTGCCAGCAGCCCGGGACTAGCGGGAGTCGGAATTGCTGGGGGTACGCAGTATTTT.

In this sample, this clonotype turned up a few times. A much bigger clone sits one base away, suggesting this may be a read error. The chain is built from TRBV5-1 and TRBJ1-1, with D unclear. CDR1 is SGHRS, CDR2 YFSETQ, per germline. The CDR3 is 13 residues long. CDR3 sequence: CASSLSSNTEASF. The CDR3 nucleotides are TGCGCCAGCAGCTTGTCTAGCAACACTGAAGCTTCCTTT.

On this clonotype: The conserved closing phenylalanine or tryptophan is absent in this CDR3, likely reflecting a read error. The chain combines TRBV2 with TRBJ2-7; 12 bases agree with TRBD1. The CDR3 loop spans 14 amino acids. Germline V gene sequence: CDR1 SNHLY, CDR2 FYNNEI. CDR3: CTTTGTGGGYEQYL. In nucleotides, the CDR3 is TGTACCACCACCGGGACAGGGGGCGGCTACGAGCAGTACCTC.

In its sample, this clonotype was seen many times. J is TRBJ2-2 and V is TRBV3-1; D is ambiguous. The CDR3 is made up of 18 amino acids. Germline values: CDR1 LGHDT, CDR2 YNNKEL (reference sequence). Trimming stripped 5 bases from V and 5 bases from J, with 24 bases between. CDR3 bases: TGTGCCAGCAGCTTGGTTAATCCCATTTCAGGCTTGACCGGGGAGCTGTTTTTT. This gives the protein CASSLVNPISGLTGELFF.

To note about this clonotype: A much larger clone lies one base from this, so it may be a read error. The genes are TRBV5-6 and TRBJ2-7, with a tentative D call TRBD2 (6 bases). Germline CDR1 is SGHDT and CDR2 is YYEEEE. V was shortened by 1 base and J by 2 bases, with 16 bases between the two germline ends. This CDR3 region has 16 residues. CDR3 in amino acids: CASSLYYGSTTYEQYF. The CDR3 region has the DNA TGTGCCAGCAGCTTGTATTACGGGAGTACAACCTACGAGCAGTACTTC. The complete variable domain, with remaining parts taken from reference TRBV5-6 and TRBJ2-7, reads DAGVTQSPTHLIKTRGQQVTLRCSPKSGHDTVSWYQQALGQGPQFIFQYYEEEERQRGNFPDRFSGHQFPNYSSELNVNALLLGDSALYLCASSLYYGSTTYEQYFGPGTRLTVT.

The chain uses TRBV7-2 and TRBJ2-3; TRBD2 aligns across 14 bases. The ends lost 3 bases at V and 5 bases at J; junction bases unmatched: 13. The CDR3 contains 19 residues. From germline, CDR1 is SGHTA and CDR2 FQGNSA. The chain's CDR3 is CASSLGLAGAALRGDTQYF. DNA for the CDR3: TGTGCCAGCAGCTTGGGACTAGCGGGAGCCGCCTTAAGGGGAGATACGCAGTATTTT.

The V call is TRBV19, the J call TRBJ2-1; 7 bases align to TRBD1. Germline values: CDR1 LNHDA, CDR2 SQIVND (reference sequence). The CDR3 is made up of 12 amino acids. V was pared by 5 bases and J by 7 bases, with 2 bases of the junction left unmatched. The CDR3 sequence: CASSPQGNEQFF. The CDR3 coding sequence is TGTGCCAGTAGTCCACAGGGGAATGAGCAGTTCTTC.